The sequence of this T cell receptor beta chain was determined in a study of blood T cell repertoires in COVID-19. Measured with immunoSEQ multiplex PCR; TCRdb has only the in-frame clones, and not every one. Altogether about 140,000 clones are present, approximately 81% being singletons, with the ten largest covering about 5.5%. Germline-derived CDR1 and CDR2 are MDHEN and SYDVKM. The CDR3 has 13 residues. Trimming shortened V by 2 bases and J by 7 bases, and 11 bases separated the two germline ends. What was sequenced was PBMCs or T cells enriched from blood (not recorded which). The J gene is TRBJ1-1, the V gene TRBV28; D remains ambiguous. The TCR comes from a man in his forties with acute COVID-19. The CDR3 nucleotides are TGTGCCAGCAGTTTAGGTGATGGAGATGAAGCTTTCTTT. This sequence encodes CASSLGDGDEAFF. The whole variable domain, filled in from reference TRBV28 and TRBJ1-1, reads DVKVTQSSRYLVKRTGEKVFLECVQDMDHENMFWYRQDPGLGLRLIYFSYDVKMKEKGDIPEGYSVSREKKERFSLILESASTNQTSMYLCASSLGDGDEAFFGQGTRLTVV.